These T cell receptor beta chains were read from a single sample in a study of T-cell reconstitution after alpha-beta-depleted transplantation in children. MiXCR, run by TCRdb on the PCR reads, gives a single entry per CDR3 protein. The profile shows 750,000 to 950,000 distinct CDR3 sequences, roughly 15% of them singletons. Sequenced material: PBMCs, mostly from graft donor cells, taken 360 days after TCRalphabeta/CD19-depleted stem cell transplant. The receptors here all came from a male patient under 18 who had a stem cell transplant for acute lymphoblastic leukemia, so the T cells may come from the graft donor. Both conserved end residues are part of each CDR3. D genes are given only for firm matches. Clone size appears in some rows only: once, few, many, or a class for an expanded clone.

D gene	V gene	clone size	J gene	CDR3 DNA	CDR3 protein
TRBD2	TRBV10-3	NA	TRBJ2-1	TGTGCCATCAGTTTGGGCGGGAGGCCCTCGAGCTCCTACAATGAGCAGTTCTTC	CAISLGGRPSSSYNEQFF
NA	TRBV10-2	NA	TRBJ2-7	TGCGCCAGCAGTGAGTCTGTAACGCGAGGACTCGAGGTACCCTACGAGCAGTACTTC	CASSESVTRGLEVPYEQYF
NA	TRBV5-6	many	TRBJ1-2	TGTGCCAGCAGCGCCGGACAGTTCAACTATGGCTACACCTTC	CASSAGQFNYGYTF
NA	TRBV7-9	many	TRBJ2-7	TGTGCCAGCGGCCAGGCGTTGATATACGAGCAGTACTTC	CASGQALIYEQYF
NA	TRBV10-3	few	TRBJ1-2	TGTGCCATCAGTGAGTCGGAGAGGGGGAAGGAGTATGGCTACACCTTC	CAISESERGKEYGYTF
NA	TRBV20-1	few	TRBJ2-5	TGCAGTGCTTCCATCAGGGACTTTCAAGAGACCCAGTACTTC	CSASIRDFQETQYF
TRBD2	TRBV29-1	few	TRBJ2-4	TGCAGCGTCGAAGTGTCTAGCGGAAACATTCAGTACTTC	CSVEVSSGNIQYF
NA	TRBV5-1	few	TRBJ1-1	TGCGCCAGCAGCCCGAATGGGCCTACTCGATTAAACACTGAAGCTTTCTTT	CASSPNGPTRLNTEAFF
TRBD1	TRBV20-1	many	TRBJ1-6	TGCAGTGCTCAGACAGGGGCCTTCTCCTATAATTCACCCCTCCACTTT	CSAQTGAFSYNSPLHF
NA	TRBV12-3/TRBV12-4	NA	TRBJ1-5	TGTGCCAGCAGCCCTAGGAGCCATCAGCCCCAGCATTTT	CASSPRSHQPQHF
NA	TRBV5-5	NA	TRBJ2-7	TGTGCCAGCAGGGCCAGGGGAGAATCTGATTACGAGCAGTACTTC	CASRARGESDYEQYF
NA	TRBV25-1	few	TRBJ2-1	TGTGCCAGCAGTGAATATTCATACAATGAGCAGTTCTTC	CASSEYSYNEQFF
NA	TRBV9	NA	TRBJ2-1	TGTGCCAGCAGCCCAGGCCCCCTTAGCGGAACTGCATACAATGAGCAGTTCTTC	CASSPGPLSGTAYNEQFF
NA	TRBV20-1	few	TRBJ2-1	TGCAGTGCTAGCAGGACAGACAAGGATGAGCAGTTCTTC	CSASRTDKDEQFF
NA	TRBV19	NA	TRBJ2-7	TGTGCCAGTAGTCTGACCCATGGACGCCCCTACGAGCAGTACTTC	CASSLTHGRPYEQYF
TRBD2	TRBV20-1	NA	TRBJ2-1	TGCAGTTACCTCCGACTAGCGGACTACAATGAGCAGTTCTTC	CSYLRLADYNEQFF
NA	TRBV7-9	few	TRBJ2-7	TGTGCCAGCAGCATATCCGGGGCCAAAGACCACTTC	CASSISGAKDHF
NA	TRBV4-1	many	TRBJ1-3	TGCGCCAGCAGCCAAGTACGAGTACCTGGAAACACCATATATTTT	CASSQVRVPGNTIYF